Below are 30 T cell receptor beta chains sequenced from a single sample in a study of blood T cells in healthy people across ages. Then a second PCR, running about 6 to 11 cycles, was carried out with a sample-barcoded 5' primer and a J-beta primer mix. TCRdb itself ran the 5' RACE reads through MiXCR, one entry per CDR3 protein. This sample has 1.5 million or so distinct CDR3 sequences, with approximately 42% found just once. The sequenced sample was blood. These receptors came from a woman under 30 in good health.

The CDR3 reads CASSGPQSRTNEQFF. DNA for the CDR3: TGTGCCAGCAGTGGTCCCCAGAGCCGCACCAATGAGCAGTTCTTC. The chain is built from TRBV2 and TRBJ2-1; D remains unclear. The V end lost 4 bases, the J end lost 6 bases, and 16 bases lay between the germline ends. Germline V gives CDR1 SNHLY, CDR2 FYNNEI. The CDR3 totals 15 residues.

This chain joins TRBV19 and TRBJ2-1; D call uncertain. The V end was cut by 6 bases, the J end by 6 bases, with 15 bases between. The CDR3 consists of 14 residues. CDR1 and CDR2 (germline): LNHDA, SQIVND (reference sequence). The CDR3 sequence is CASSPAIFSNEQFF. The CDR3, as DNA: TGTGCCAGTAGCCCCGCAATATTCAGCAATGAGCAGTTCTTC.

This chain links TRBV12-3 or TRBV12-4 with TRBJ2-3; 9 bases are a match to TRBD1. The V segment lost 4 bases and the J segment 6 bases; nucleotides outside the gene matches: 8. The CDR3 sequence is 15 residues long. CDR3 amino acids: CASSSGTGFSDTQYF. DNA for the CDR3: TGTGCCAGCAGTTCAGGGACAGGGTTTTCTGATACGCAGTATTTT.

This clonotype was observed a few times. V usage is TRBV9 and J usage is TRBJ2-2, with D uncertain. Germline-derived CDR1 and CDR2 are SGDLS and YYNGEE. Trimming removed 2 bases from V and 5 bases from J, with 16 bases in between. The CDR3 consists of 16 residues. The CDR3 DNA reads as TGTGCCAGCAGCGTCCTCGCGGACCCGAGGACCGGGGAGCTGTTTTTT. This codes for CASSVLADPRTGELFF.

The chain joins TRBV9 to TRBJ2-3; 12 bases line up with TRBD2. The CDR3 covers 17 residues. Germline CDR1 reads SGDLS; CDR2 reads YYNGEE. The V and J ends lost 3 bases and 5 bases, in that order; junction bases with no gene match: 10. This CDR3 is CASSAFLLAGGVDTQYF. The CDR3 nucleotides are TGTGCCAGCAGCGCCTTTCTCCTAGCGGGAGGGGTAGATACGCAGTATTTT. Based on the CDR3 plus reference TRBV9 and TRBJ2-3, the full variable domain is DSGVTQTPKHLITATGQRVTLRCSPRSGDLSVYWYQQSLDQGLQFLIQYYNGEERAKGNILERFSAQQFPDLHSELNLSSLELGDSALYFCASSAFLLAGGVDTQYFGPGTRLTVL.

V and J are TRBV6-2 or TRBV6-3 and TRBJ1-2, with 7 nucleotides matching TRBD1. The length of the CDR3 is 20 residues. The junction had 19 bases not matched to a gene; V was cut back by 0 bases and J by 3 bases. The germline CDR1 and CDR2 sequences are MNHEY and SVGEGT. The CDR3 region has the DNA TGTGCCAGCAGTTACTCGAGACGGAGTGACAGGGCCCCACTCGACTATGGCTACACCTTC. Protein sequence: CASSYSRRSDRAPLDYGYTF.

The CDR3 here is CSVEIGSYNEQFF. The CDR3, as DNA: TGCAGCGTTGAAATTGGCTCCTACAATGAGCAGTTCTTC. The chain has TRBV29-1 and TRBJ2-1; no reliable D call. V dropped 2 bases and J dropped 0 bases, with 5 bases sitting between them. There are 13 residues in the CDR3. Germline V gene lookup returns CDR1 SQVTM and CDR2 ANQGSEA.

This chain joins TRBV18 and TRBJ1-1; TRBD1 agrees at 9 bases. CDR1 KGHSH and CDR2 LQKENI come from the germline V gene. V lost 3 bases and J lost 4; bases outside the gene matches: 15. There are 18 residues in the CDR3. The CDR3 region is CASSPLNPGQGSGTEAFF. CDR3 nucleotide sequence: TGTGCCAGCTCACCCCTCAATCCGGGACAGGGTTCCGGCACTGAAGCTTTCTTT.

V usage is TRBV25-1 and J usage is TRBJ2-1, with no clear D. CDR3 length equals 15 residues. Germline CDR1 and CDR2: MGHDK and SYGVNS. V lost 2 bases and J lost 7, with 15 bases in between. The CDR3 spells CASSEIGNRRNEQFF. The CDR3 bases are TGTGCCAGCAGTGAAATAGGGAACCGAAGGAATGAGCAGTTCTTC.

V gene TRBV27 combines with J gene TRBJ1-1, with D tentatively TRBD1 (6 bases). The CDR3 has 13 residues. Germline CDR1 and CDR2: MNHEY and SMNVEV (reference sequence). Between the trimmed V and J ends, which lost 4 bases and 5 bases, there was a span of 11 bases. Here the CDR3 DNA reads TGTGCCAGCAGTTCGGTAGGGGGGACTGAAGCTTTCTTT. Protein sequence: CASSSVGGTEAFF.

The chain employs TRBV6-5 and TRBJ1-4; D not resolved. The germline V and J ends were trimmed by 5 bases and 4 bases, with 14 bases remaining between them. This CDR3 has 15 residues. Germline V gene data show CDR1 as MNHEY and CDR2 as SVGAGI. For the CDR3, the DNA is TGTGCCAGCAGTAACCTGTTCGGGCGTAATGAAAAACTGTTTTTT. Translation: CASSNLFGRNEKLFF.

The sample holds a few counts of this clonotype. This chain joins TRBV4-2 and TRBJ2-3, with a weak D call TRBD2 (6 bases). From germline, CDR1 is LGHNA and CDR2 YNFKEQ. This CDR3 contains 19 residues. Trimming shortened V by 0 bases and J by 4 bases, and 23 bases separated the two germline ends. The CDR3 reads CASSQDSKGGRESPDTQYF. Here the CDR3 DNA reads TGTGCCAGCAGCCAAGATTCAAAGGGAGGCAGGGAGTCGCCAGATACGCAGTATTTT.

CDR3 sequence reads: CASVEGYEQYF. CDR3 DNA sequence: TGTGCCAGCGTGGAGGGCTACGAGCAGTACTTC. The chain joins TRBV27 to TRBJ2-7, with D tentatively TRBD2 (6 bases). V was clipped by 8 bases and J by 3 bases, with 8 bases between them. This CDR3 comprises 11 residues. In germline, CDR1 is MNHEY, CDR2 SMNVEV (reference sequence).

A few counts support this clonotype. V and J are TRBV6-5 and TRBJ1-3; the D is unclear. The ends were cut back, 10 bases at V and 2 bases at J, with 12 bases in the middle. This CDR3 is 13 amino acids long. Germline V gene sequence: CDR1 MNHEY, CDR2 SVGAGI. In nucleotides, the CDR3 is TGTGCCACCTCCGCCACGGCTGGAAACACCATATATTTT. Residues: CATSATAGNTIYF.

The V gene is TRBV20-1, the J gene TRBJ2-5; a possible D gene is TRBD2 (5 bases). The J call is doubtful: the DNA matches TRBJ2-7 better. The CDR3 is made up of 14 amino acids. The germline V gene has CDR1 DFQATT and CDR2 SNEGSKA (reference sequence). The CDR3 DNA is TGCAGTGCTAGAGATGTCGTTAAGCGGTACGAGCAGTACTTC. Protein sequence: CSARDVVKRYEQYF.

The chain couples TRBV20-1 to TRBJ1-3; D is possibly TRBD1 (5 bases). Trimming cost V 0 bases and J 0 bases, with 9 bases left between them. The CDR3 has 15 amino acids. In germline, CDR1 is DFQATT, CDR2 SNEGSKA (reference sequence). Here the CDR3 DNA reads TGCAGTGCTAGAGACAGGGTGCGCTCTGGAAACACCATATATTTT. Its protein product is CSARDRVRSGNTIYF.

Only a few counts were recorded for this clonotype. The chain recombines TRBV29-1 with TRBJ2-3, with 7 bases fitting TRBD1. V lost 7 bases to trimming and J lost 5 bases; unmatched junction nucleotides: 12. The CDR3 runs to 14 residues. From germline, CDR1 is SQVTM and CDR2 ANQGSEA. CDR3 coding DNA: TGCAGCGGTAACACAGGGGAAAGGGGAGATACGCAGTATTTT. Amino acids: CSGNTGERGDTQYF.

The V gene is TRBV7-9, the J gene TRBJ1-1; possibly TRBD1 for D (5 bases). Per germline, CDR1 SEHNR and CDR2 FQNEAQ (reference sequence). The CDR3 consists of 16 residues. V lost 1 base to trimming and J lost 3 bases, with 15 bases between them. For the CDR3, the DNA is TGTGCCAGCAGCTTAGGGAACCGGGGCCCAGACACTGAAGCTTTCTTT. Translated: CASSLGNRGPDTEAFF.

This clonotype was observed a few times. The chain couples TRBV7-2 to TRBJ1-2; D is possibly TRBD1 (5 bases). The CDR3 is 16 residues long. V was trimmed by 5 bases and J by 4 bases, leaving 20 bases between them. Per the germline V gene, CDR1 is SGHTA and CDR2 is FQGNSA. CDR3 in DNA: TGTGCCAGCAGCCGCCACCCAATCCCGGGGGTCTATGGCTACACCTTC. It yields the protein CASSRHPIPGVYGYTF.

This clonotype came up a few times. This sequence joins TRBV27 and TRBJ2-3; D may be TRBD2 (5 bases). CDR3 size: 13 residues. Germline V gives CDR1 MNHEY, CDR2 SMNVEV (reference sequence). Trimming shortened V by 3 bases and J by 7 bases, and 11 bases separated the two germline ends. In nucleotides, the CDR3 is TGTGCCAGCAGTTTTAATAGCGACTATACGCAGTATTTT. As protein: CASSFNSDYTQYF.

The V call is TRBV20-1, the J call TRBJ1-6, with D perhaps matching TRBD1 (5 bases). Germline lookup yields CDR1 DFQATT and CDR2 SNEGSKA (reference sequence). Trimming left V 4 bases short and J 10 bases short, with 14 bases between. The CDR3 is made up of 13 amino acids. The CDR3 loop is CSAKEGTWSPLHF. The CDR3 region has the DNA TGCAGTGCTAAGGAGGGGACGTGGTCACCCCTCCACTTT.

The chain has TRBV4-1 and TRBJ1-1, with 9 bases matching TRBD1. The J segment lost 6 bases and the V segment lost 4 bases, leaving 9 bases of the junction unmatched. Germline V gene lookup returns CDR1 MGHRA and CDR2 YSYEKL. The CDR3 contains 15 residues. The CDR3 here is CASSPTTGGSAEAFF. The CDR3, as DNA: TGCGCCAGCAGCCCAACGACAGGGGGGTCGGCTGAAGCTTTCTTT.

This chain uses TRBV4-2 with TRBJ2-1; the match to TRBD2 covers 8 bases. Near its end, the DNA agrees better with TRBJ2-7, so the J call may be wrong. Germline V gene lookup returns CDR1 LGHNA and CDR2 YNFKEQ. CDR3 size: 16 residues. The CDR3 nucleotides are TGTGCCAGCAGCCAAGAATCCCGGGAGGGATACAATGAGCAGTACTTC. This encodes CASSQESREGYNEQYF.

The chain couples TRBV7-3 to TRBJ2-3; TRBD1 might be the D (6 bases). This CDR3 is built from 13 residues. V lost 3 bases to trimming and J lost 6 bases, with 10 bases between them. Germline CDR1 SGHTA, CDR2 FQGTGA. The CDR3 sequence is CASSFDRGDTQYF. The CDR3 DNA is TGTGCCAGCAGCTTCGATAGGGGGGATACGCAGTATTTT. Based on the CDR3 plus reference TRBV7-3 and TRBJ2-3, the full variable domain is GAGVSQTPSNKVTEKGKYVELRCDPISGHTALYWYRQSLGQGPEFLIYFQGTGAADDSGLPNDRFFAVRPEGSVSTLKIQRTERGDSAVYLCASSFDRGDTQYFGPGTRLTVL.

This clonotype was seen a handful of times. CDR3 DNA: TGTGCCACCAGTGATTCCCGGGAAGAGAACACCGGGGAGCTGTTTTTT. It yields the protein CATSDSREENTGELFF. The chain combines TRBV24-1 with TRBJ2-2; possibly TRBD2 for D (5 bases). V gave up 2 bases and J gave up 1 base, with 10 bases separating them. The CDR3 loop spans 16 amino acids. In germline, CDR1 is KGHDR, CDR2 SFDVKD.

In its sample, this clonotype was seen a few times. Relative to the germline gene, one junction end is altered; a read error may explain this. The V gene is TRBV27, the J gene TRBJ1-1; TRBD1 agrees at 8 bases. The CDR3 contains 14 residues. The germline gives CDR1 MNHEY, CDR2 SMNVEV (reference sequence). This chain's CDR3 is CASSRQGLKTEAFF. CDR3 sequence (DNA): TGTGCCAGCAGCCGACAGGGGTTGAAAACTGAAGCTTTCTTT.

The CDR3 loop is CSALLGQGDEQYF. The CDR3 DNA follows: TGCAGCGCCCTCCTGGGGCAGGGCGACGAGCAGTACTTC. V and J are TRBV29-1 and TRBJ2-7, with a tentative D call TRBD1 (5 bases). Deletions cut 7 bases from V and 5 bases from J, with 18 bases between. The germline V gene has CDR1 SQVTM and CDR2 ANQGSEA. This CDR3 has 13 amino acids.

This rearrangement joins TRBV10-3 to TRBJ1-2, with 9 bases fitting TRBD1. The CDR3 covers 12 residues. J was trimmed by 9 bases and V by 5 bases; bases with no gene match: 4. Germline-derived CDR1 and CDR2 are ENHRY and SYGVKD. The CDR3 bases are TGTGCCATCAGTCAGACAGGGGGTCGCTACACCTTC. Its protein product is CAISQTGGRYTF.

CDR3 DNA sequence: TGCGCCAGCAGCTTGGTAGCCAACACCGGGAGCCCCCGCTATGGCTACACCTTC. Translation: CASSLVANTGSPRYGYTF. The chain couples TRBV5-1 to TRBJ1-2; D ambiguous. The CDR3 sequence is 18 residues long. Trimming removed 0 bases from V and 4 bases from J, with 22 bases in between. The germline CDR1 and CDR2 sequences are SGHRS and YFSETQ.

As for this clonotype: A much larger clone lies a single base off, so this may be a read error. J is TRBJ2-7 and V is TRBV20-1; D is ambiguous. The germline V and J ends were trimmed by 0 bases and 7 bases, with 10 bases remaining between them. CDR1 and CDR2 (germline): DFQATT, SNEGSKA (reference sequence). The CDR3 contains 12 residues. CDR3 loop: CSAREVNNEQYF. The DNA for the CDR3 is TGCAGTGCTAGAGAGGTAAACAATGAGCAGTACTTC.